These 17 T cell receptor beta chains were all obtained from the same sample, sequenced in a study of blood T cells in healthy people across ages. Primed by a sample-barcoded 5' primer and a J-beta primer mix, a second PCR proceeded for about 7 to 11 cycles. One entry per CDR3 protein results from TCRdb running MiXCR on the 5' RACE reads. The table records 1.5 million to 2 million distinct CDR3 sequences, about 49% of them present only once. Sample: blood. Receptors were obtained from a middle-aged woman in good health.

This clonotype was observed a few times. The V and J genes are TRBV9 and TRBJ2-5; 9 bases are shared with TRBD2. Germline CDR1 is SGDLS and CDR2 is YYNGEE. The CDR3 is 14 residues long. The V and J ends lost 6 bases and 5 bases, in that order; junction bases with no gene match: 8. The chain's CDR3 is CASNSGGSAETQYF. The DNA of the CDR3 is TGTGCCAGCAACAGCGGGGGGTCGGCGGAGACCCAGTACTTC.

The J gene is TRBJ2-3, the V gene TRBV10-3; D may be TRBD2 (5 bases). Germline V gives CDR1 ENHRY, CDR2 SYGVKD. V lost 7 bases, J lost 2 bases, and 10 bases lay in between. The CDR3 totals 13 residues. CDR3 coding DNA: TGTGCCATCAAGGACTCGGCCACAGATACGCAGTATTTT. It encodes CAIKDSATDTQYF.

This clonotype was counted at least ten times. This chain uses TRBV7-9 with TRBJ2-7; D not certain. V gave up 7 bases and J gave up 2 bases, with 6 bases separating them. The germline V gene has CDR1 SEHNR and CDR2 FQNEAQ (reference sequence). The CDR3 totals 11 residues. The CDR3 DNA sequence: TGTGCCAGCACCAATACCTACGAGCAGTACTTC. Its protein is CASTNTYEQYF.

The genes are TRBV27 and TRBJ2-3; no clear D. Trimming pared 3 bases from V and 4 bases from J, leaving 11 bases between. Germline CDR1 reads MNHEY; CDR2 reads SMNVEV (reference sequence). This CDR3 is built from 14 residues. CDR3 sequence (DNA): TGTGCCAGCAGTTTCTTGGAAAACCCAGATACGCAGTATTTT. Its translation is CASSFLENPDTQYF.

This clonotype occurred a few times. The chain couples TRBV7-3 to TRBJ2-3; D is unclear. Germline CDR1 SGHTA, CDR2 FQGTGA. V was clipped by 6 bases and J by 2 bases, with 9 bases between them. CDR3 length equals 13 residues. CDR3 nucleotides: TGTGCCAGCAGGGCGGAGCCCACAGATACGCAGTATTTT. It yields the protein CASRAEPTDTQYF.

The chain is built from TRBV25-1 and TRBJ1-6; D perhaps matches TRBD1 (5 bases). V was pared by 7 bases and J by 7 bases, with 14 bases between. The CDR3 runs to 14 residues. In germline, CDR1 is MGHDK, CDR2 SYGVNS. The CDR3, as DNA: TGTGCCAGCAAAGGGGCGCAGGGCAATTCACCCCTCCACTTT. Translated, it gives CASKGAQGNSPLHF.

This clonotype turned up a few times. The chain recombines TRBV6-2 or TRBV6-3 with TRBJ2-5; 8 nucleotides agree with TRBD1. V dropped 6 bases and J dropped 2; count of bases not matched to a gene: 5. The CDR3 has 14 amino acids. CDR1 is MNHEY, CDR2 SVGEGT, per germline. The CDR3 loop is CASSGQGGQETQYF. Here the CDR3 DNA reads TGTGCCAGCAGCGGACAGGGAGGACAAGAGACCCAGTACTTC.

The chain links TRBV4-3 to TRBJ2-3, with no clear D. The CDR3 is 15 residues long. Germline V lookup: CDR1 LGHNA, CDR2 YSLEER. V lost 1 base and J 2 bases, leaving 10 bases between the germline ends. The CDR3, as DNA: TGCGCCAGCAGCCAAGCCGCCAGCCCCACAGATACGCAGTATTTT. Protein: CASSQAASPTDTQYF.

The rearrangement uses TRBV20-1 and TRBJ2-1; D unresolved. V lost 4 bases to trimming and J lost 2 bases, with 12 bases between them. Germline CDR1 is DFQATT and CDR2 is SNEGSKA (reference sequence). The length of the CDR3 is 14 residues. CDR3 sequence: CSANIGRTYNEQFF. As DNA, the CDR3 is TGCAGTGCTAACATCGGTAGGACCTACAATGAGCAGTTCTTC.

A few counts support this clonotype. The rearrangement uses TRBV7-2 and TRBJ1-3, with D unresolved. The CDR3 extends over 13 amino acids. Germline V gives CDR1 SGHTA, CDR2 FQGNSA. The germline V and J ends were trimmed by 8 bases and 1 base, with 9 bases remaining between them. CDR3 sequence reads: CASATRSGNTIYF. The CDR3 nucleotides read TGTGCCAGCGCCACGAGGTCTGGAAACACCATATATTTT. The variable domain in full, with the rest retrieved from reference TRBV7-2 and TRBJ1-3, is GAGVSQSPSNKVTEKGKDVELRCDPISGHTALYWYRQSLGQGLEFLIYFQGNSAPDKSGLPSDRFSAERTGGSVSTLTIQRTQQEDSAVYLCASATRSGNTIYFGEGSWLTVV.

V and J are TRBV6-5 and TRBJ1-2, with a weak D call TRBD1 (6 bases). V lost 2 bases, J lost 2 bases, and 15 bases lay in between. Germline V gene sequence: CDR1 MNHEY, CDR2 SVGAGI. The CDR3 is made up of 16 amino acids. Here the CDR3 DNA reads TGTGCCAGCAGTTACCTCTCCAGGGGCGGGAACTATGGCTACACCTTC. Its protein is CASSYLSRGGNYGYTF.

The chain joins TRBV27 to TRBJ1-2, with D uncertain. V lost 0 bases and J 4 bases, leaving 9 bases between the germline ends. CDR1 is MNHEY and CDR2 is SMNVEV in the germline V gene (reference sequence). The CDR3 has 14 residues. CDR3 residues: CASSLSNSGYGYTF. DNA of the CDR3: TGTGCCAGCAGTTTATCCAACTCCGGCTATGGCTACACCTTC.

The gene calls are TRBV4-3 and TRBJ2-7, with 8 bases identical to TRBD2. Trimming cost V 0 bases and J 10 bases; bases outside gene matches: 11. CDR1 LGHNA and CDR2 YSLEER come from the germline V gene. This CDR3 contains 15 residues. CDR3 in amino acids: CASSQDPGGGCEQYF. The CDR3 DNA follows: TGCGCCAGCAGCCAAGATCCCGGGGGGGGATGTGAACAGTACTTC.

The table lists this clonotype with a few counts. V gene TRBV24-1 combines with J gene TRBJ2-1, with TRBD1 matching 10 bases. V lost 4 bases and J lost 10; bases outside the gene matches: 6. Germline V gene lookup returns CDR1 KGHDR and CDR2 SFDVKD. The CDR3 loop spans 14 amino acids. CDR3 sequence reads: CATSDWDRGREQFF. The CDR3 nucleotides are TGTGCCACCAGTGACTGGGACAGGGGTCGGGAGCAGTTCTTC.

The chain links TRBV6-6 to TRBJ1-1; 10 bases map to TRBD1. Germline CDR1 MNHNY, CDR2 SVGAGI (reference sequence). The CDR3 runs to 16 residues. V lost 4 bases, J lost 0 bases, and 5 bases stayed unmatched. CDR3 bases: TGTGCCAGCAGTTCACCGGACAGGGGGATGAACACTGAAGCTTTCTTT. It translates to CASSSPDRGMNTEAFF.

Only a few counts were recorded for this clonotype. The chain uses TRBV6-6 and TRBJ1-5, with D maybe TRBD1 (5 bases). Germline V gene sequence: CDR1 MNHNY, CDR2 SVGAGI (reference sequence). V was cut by 2 bases and J by 6 bases, with 11 bases left in between. The CDR3 length is 14 residues. This chain's CDR3 is CASSYGTGGQPQHF. The CDR3 coding sequence is TGTGCCAGCAGTTACGGGACGGGTGGTCAGCCCCAGCATTTT.

CDR3 sequence: CATKRDRGYNEQYF. Written as DNA, the CDR3 is TGTGCCACCAAAAGGGACAGGGGCTACAATGAGCAGTACTTC. The V gene is TRBV7-9, the J gene TRBJ2-4; 10 nucleotides agree with TRBD1. Germline CDR1 and CDR2: SEHNR and FQNEAQ (reference sequence). V lost 10 bases to trimming and J lost 13 bases; unmatched junction nucleotides: 16. This CDR3 comprises 14 residues.